The 20 T cell receptor beta chains presented below share a single source sample, sequenced in a study of cytomegalovirus exposure and HLA in healthy donors. In the PCR, 60 Vbeta and 13 Jbeta primers were used. This table comes from immunoSEQ multiplex PCR, and its TCRdb copy is limited to in-frame clones, with some not included. This sample's table reports fewer than 110,000 clones. The sequenced material came from PBMCs. These TCRs come from a man in his forties or fifties in good health and CMV-seronegative.

This chain joins TRBV7-2 and TRBJ2-3, with no clear D. Trimming pared 2 bases from V and 0 bases from J, leaving 6 bases between. The CDR3 is 14 residues long. The V gene's germline CDR1 is SGHTA and CDR2 FQGNSA. The CDR3 sequence is CASSLFGSTDTQYF. CDR3 in DNA: TGTGCCAGCAGCTTATTCGGGAGCACAGATACGCAGTATTTT.

The CDR3 sequence: CASSLKGAGTGELFF. As DNA, the CDR3 is TGTGCCAGCAGCTTAAAGGGAGCTGGAACCGGGGAGCTGTTTTTT. The chain links TRBV7-2 to TRBJ2-2, with a tentative D call TRBD2 (5 bases). CDR1 is SGHTA, CDR2 FQGNSA, per germline. There are 15 residues in the CDR3. Trimming took off 2 bases at V and 5 bases at J, with 12 bases between the two ends.

The chain carries TRBV11-2 and TRBJ2-5; 11 bases agree with TRBD2. Looked up from germline, CDR1 is SGHAT and CDR2 is FQNNGV. Trimming at V came to 8 bases and at J to 5 bases, leaving 10 bases not matched to a gene. The length of the CDR3 is 15 residues. CDR3 residues: CASQLAGVQGETQYF. The CDR3 nucleotides read TGTGCCAGCCAACTAGCGGGAGTTCAGGGTGAGACCCAGTACTTC.

This chain links TRBV11-2 with TRBJ2-7, with D perhaps matching TRBD1 (6 bases). CDR3 length: 16 amino acids. The V end lost 1 base, the J end lost 0 bases, and 13 bases lay between the germline ends. Germline V gene data show CDR1 as SGHAT and CDR2 as FQNNGV. The CDR3 DNA reads TGTGCCAGCAGCTTAGCCTCAGGGGCGTTCTCCTACGAGCAGTACTTC. This sequence encodes CASSLASGAFSYEQYF.

The chain recombines TRBV7-9 with TRBJ1-1; TRBD1 might be the D (5 bases). Germline V gene sequence: CDR1 SEHNR, CDR2 FQNEAQ (reference sequence). Between the trimmed V and J ends, which lost 5 bases and 7 bases, there was a span of 23 bases. This CDR3 has 16 residues. CDR3 residues: CASSPPVGGAWGEAFF. For the CDR3, the DNA is TGTGCCAGCAGCCCTCCCGTGGGCGGGGCCTGGGGTGAAGCTTTCTTT.

This chain connects TRBV25-1 to TRBJ1-5; D is undetermined. V lost 2 bases to trimming and J lost 7 bases, with 9 bases between them. The germline V gene has CDR1 MGHDK and CDR2 SYGVNS. The CDR3 loop spans 13 amino acids. CDR3 in DNA: TGTGCCAGCAGTGAAACGTTGGAGCAGCCCCAGCATTTT. Its protein product is CASSETLEQPQHF. The complete variable domain, with remaining parts taken from reference TRBV25-1 and TRBJ1-5, reads EADIYQTPRYLVIGTGKKITLECSQTMGHDKMYWYQQDPGMELHLIHYSYGVNSTEKGDLSSESTVSRIRTEHFPLTLESARPSHTSQYLCASSETLEQPQHFGDGTRLSIL.

The genes are TRBV19 and TRBJ2-3; TRBD1 matches at 7 bases. V shed 7 bases, J shed 4 bases, and the junction held 8 bases outside the gene matches. The germline CDR1 and CDR2 sequences are LNHDA and SQIVND (reference sequence). CDR3 length equals 14 residues. CDR3 sequence reads: CASNLGGQADTQYF. For the CDR3, the DNA is TGTGCCAGTAACCTCGGTGGACAGGCAGATACGCAGTATTTT.

The chain combines TRBV6-6 with TRBJ1-2, with D perhaps TRBD1 (5 bases). V was cut by 4 bases and J by 7 bases, with 13 bases left in between. From germline, CDR1 is MNHNY and CDR2 SVGAGI (reference sequence). The CDR3 runs 13 residues. The CDR3 coding sequence is TGTGCCAGCAGTTTATCGGGGGGAAGTGGCTACACCTTC. It encodes CASSLSGGSGYTF.

The chain is built from TRBV30 and TRBJ1-6; 10 nucleotides line up with TRBD1. CDR3 length equals 13 residues. Germline V lookup: CDR1 GTSNPN, CDR2 SVGIG (reference sequence). With 8 bases clipped from V and 8 bases from J, the junction kept 6 bases outside the gene matches. CDR3 in amino acids: CAGKDRGDSPLHF. CDR3 bases: TGTGCCGGAAAGGACAGGGGGGATTCACCCCTCCACTTT.

V usage is TRBV5-6 and J usage is TRBJ2-3; 8 bases are shared with TRBD1. There are 14 residues in the CDR3. Per the germline V gene, CDR1 is SGHDT and CDR2 is YYEEEE. V shed 0 bases, J shed 4 bases, and the junction held 1 base outside the gene matches. CDR3 bases: TGTGCCAGCAGCTTGGCAGGGGGCGCAGATACGCAGTATTTT. Translation: CASSLAGGADTQYF. Supplemented by reference TRBV5-6 and TRBJ2-3, the full variable domain reads DAGVTQSPTHLIKTRGQQVTLRCSPKSGHDTVSWYQQALGQGPQFIFQYYEEEERQRGNFPDRFSGHQFPNYSSELNVNALLLGDSALYLCASSLAGGADTQYFGPGTRLTVL.

This CDR3 is CAWSYIDRYTGELFF. Here the CDR3 DNA reads TGTGCCTGGAGCTATATAGACAGATACACCGGGGAGCTGTTTTTT. The chain employs TRBV30 and TRBJ2-2; D is perhaps TRBD1 (5 bases). Per germline, CDR1 GTSNPN and CDR2 SVGIG (reference sequence). Trimming removed 3 bases from V and 3 bases from J, with 14 bases in between. The CDR3 totals 15 residues. The entire variable domain, with the rest obtained from reference TRBV30 and TRBJ2-2, is as follows: SQTIHQWPATLVQPVGSPLSLECTVEGTSNPNLYWYRQAAGRGLQLLFYSVGIGQISSEVPQNLSASRPQDRQFILSSKKLLLSDSGFYLCAWSYIDRYTGELFFGEGSRLTVL.

This chain connects TRBV4-2 to TRBJ1-1, with D hard to call. V dropped 1 base and J dropped 0 bases, with 15 bases sitting between them. CDR3 length: 17 amino acids. CDR1 LGHNA and CDR2 YNFKEQ come from the germline V gene. For the CDR3, the DNA is TGTGCCAGCAGCCAAGGGGTCCAGACATCCATGAACACTGAAGCTTTCTTT. This encodes CASSQGVQTSMNTEAFF.

The CDR3, as DNA: TGCGCCAGCAGCCCTAGGGAGACCGGGGAGCTGTTTTTT. This codes for CASSPRETGELFF. The chain couples TRBV5-1 to TRBJ2-2; tentative D call: TRBD2 (5 bases). This CDR3 is 13 amino acids long. Germline V gene lookup returns CDR1 SGHRS and CDR2 YFSETQ. Trimming pared 4 bases from V and 5 bases from J, leaving 9 bases between.

The genes are TRBV9 and TRBJ1-2, with 8 bases that match TRBD1. Germline CDR1 and CDR2: SGDLS and YYNGEE. Trimming at V came to 4 bases and at J to 8 bases, leaving 10 bases not matched to a gene. The CDR3 spans 14 residues. The CDR3 nucleotides are TGTGCCAGCAGCTGGAAAGGACAGGGAGAAGGCTACACCTTC. This sequence encodes CASSWKGQGEGYTF.

V gene TRBV5-1 combines with J gene TRBJ2-1; TRBD2 matches 9 bases. This CDR3 is 14 amino acids long. J was trimmed by 8 bases and V by 5 bases; bases with no gene match: 8. Germline CDR1 and CDR2: SGHRS and YFSETQ. The CDR3 loop reads CASRVAGALYEQFF. The CDR3 bases are TGCGCCAGCAGAGTAGCGGGGGCTCTTTATGAGCAGTTCTTC.

The J gene is TRBJ1-4, the V gene TRBV4-3, with D perhaps TRBD1 (5 bases). This CDR3 is built from 17 residues. The germline V and J ends were trimmed by 1 base and 3 bases, with 15 bases remaining between them. The germline V gene has CDR1 LGHNA and CDR2 YSLEER. CDR3: CASSQGQLFGANEKLFF. The CDR3 DNA is TGCGCCAGCAGCCAAGGACAGCTCTTCGGAGCTAATGAAAAACTGTTTTTT.

The rearrangement uses TRBV19 and TRBJ2-7, with D tentatively TRBD2 (6 bases). The CDR3 is 15 residues long. Deletions cut 1 base from V and 0 bases from J, with 10 bases between. Looked up from germline, CDR1 is LNHDA and CDR2 is SQIVND (reference sequence). CDR3 in amino acids: CASSIARGGSYEQYF. The CDR3 nucleotides are TGTGCCAGTAGTATAGCTAGGGGAGGCTCCTACGAGCAGTACTTC.

The chain carries TRBV7-2 and TRBJ2-7; the match to TRBD2 covers 7 bases. The CDR3 covers 18 residues. J was trimmed by 0 bases and V by 7 bases; bases with no gene match: 18. Germline V gene sequence: CDR1 SGHTA, CDR2 FQGNSA. The CDR3 spells CASNRRERVHQSSYEQYF. DNA of the CDR3: TGTGCCAGCAACCGGCGGGAGAGGGTACACCAAAGCTCCTACGAGCAGTACTTC. The entire variable domain, with the rest obtained from reference TRBV7-2 and TRBJ2-7, is as follows: GAGVSQSPSNKVTEKGKDVELRCDPISGHTALYWYRQSLGQGLEFLIYFQGNSAPDKSGLPSDRFSAERTGGSVSTLTIQRTQQEDSAVYLCASNRRERVHQSSYEQYFGPGTRLTVT.

To note about this clone: One junction end disagrees with the germline gene, perhaps due to a read error. The V gene is TRBV5-1, the J gene TRBJ1-2; 9 bases align to TRBD1. CDR3 length: 17 residues. CDR1 and CDR2 from the germline V gene are SGHRS and YFSETQ. The CDR3 here is CASRSSRTGALNCGYTF. The CDR3 nucleotides read TGCGCCAGCAGAAGTAGCCGGACAGGGGCTCTCAACTGTGGCTACACCTTC.

This CDR3 is CASSYSASGNSYEQYF. DNA of the CDR3: TGTGCCAGCAGTTACTCCGCTAGCGGGAACTCCTACGAGCAGTACTTC. This chain joins TRBV6-5 and TRBJ2-7, with TRBD2 matching over 9 bases. V dropped 0 bases and J dropped 0; count of bases not matched to a gene: 3. The CDR3 spans 16 residues. Germline loops: CDR1 MNHEY, CDR2 SVGAGI.